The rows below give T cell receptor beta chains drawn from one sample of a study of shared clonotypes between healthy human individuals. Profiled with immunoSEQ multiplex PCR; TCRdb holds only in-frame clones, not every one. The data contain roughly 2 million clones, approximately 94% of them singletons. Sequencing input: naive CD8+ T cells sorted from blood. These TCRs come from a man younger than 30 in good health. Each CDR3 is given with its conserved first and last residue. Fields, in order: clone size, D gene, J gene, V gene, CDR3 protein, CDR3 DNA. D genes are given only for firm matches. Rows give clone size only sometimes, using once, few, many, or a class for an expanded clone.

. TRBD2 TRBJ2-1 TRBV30 CAWSVSGGAYEQFF TGTGCCTGGAGTGTAAGCGGGGGGGCTTATGAGCAGTTCTTC
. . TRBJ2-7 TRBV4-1 CASSLLWSQEFSYEQYF TGCGCCAGCAGCCTATTATGGTCTCAGGAGTTCTCCTACGAGCAGTACTTC
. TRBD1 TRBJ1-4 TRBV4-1 CASSQETGRTNEKLFF TGCGCCAGCAGCCAAGAGACAGGGAGAACTAATGAAAAACTGTTTTTT
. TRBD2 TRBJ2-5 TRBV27 CASSDLAAQETQYF TGTGCCAGCAGTGATCTAGCGGCCCAAGAGACCCAGTACTTC
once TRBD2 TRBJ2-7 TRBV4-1 CASSPRTSSNYEQYF TGCGCCAGCAGCCCCCGGACTAGCTCTAACTACGAGCAGTACTTC
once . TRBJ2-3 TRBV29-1 CSVGGTDNLDNTQYF TGCAGCGTTGGAGGCACCGATAATTTAGATAATACGCAGTATTTT
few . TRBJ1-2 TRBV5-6 CASSGGTFGYTF TGTGCCAGCAGCGGGGGGACCTTTGGCTACACCTTC
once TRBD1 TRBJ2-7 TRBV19 CASSRTGGAEQYF TGTGCCAGTAGTCGTACAGGGGGCGCGGAGCAGTACTTC
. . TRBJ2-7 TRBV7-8 CASSLGVLYEQYF TGTGCCAGCAGCTTAGGGGTACTCTACGAGCAGTACTTC
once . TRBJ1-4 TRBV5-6 CASSSDFATNEKLFF TGTGCCAGCAGCTCGGACTTTGCAACTAATGAAAAACTGTTTTTT
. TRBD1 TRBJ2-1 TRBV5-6 CASSYDRDYNEQFF TGTGCCAGCAGCTATGACAGGGACTACAATGAGCAGTTCTTC
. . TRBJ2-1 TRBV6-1 CASSEAIWTELYNEQFF TGTGCCAGCAGTGAAGCGATATGGACAGAGCTCTACAATGAGCAGTTCTTC
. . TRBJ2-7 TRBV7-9 CASSLVRRSYEQYF TGTGCCAGCAGCTTAGTCAGGCGGTCCTACGAGCAGTACTTC
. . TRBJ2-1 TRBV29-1 CSVEDNEQFF TGCAGCGTTGAGGACAATGAGCAGTTCTTC
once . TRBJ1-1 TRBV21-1 CASTLGGRAFF TGTGCCAGCACCCTAGGGGGAAGAGCTTTCTTT
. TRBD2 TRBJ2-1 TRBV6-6 CASSYPSGSGYNEQFF TGTGCCAGCAGTTACCCGAGCGGGAGCGGATACAATGAGCAGTTCTTC
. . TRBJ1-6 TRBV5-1 CASSLPGWDSPLHF TGCGCCAGCAGCTTGCCCGGGTGGGACTCACCCCTCCACTTT
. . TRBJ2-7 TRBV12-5 CASGLGTYSYEQYF TGTGCTAGTGGTTTGGGGACGTATTCCTACGAGCAGTACTTC
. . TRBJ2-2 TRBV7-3 CASSLTGELFF TGTGCCAGCAGCTTGACCGGGGAGCTGTTTTTT
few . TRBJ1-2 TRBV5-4 CASSLNLYGYTF TGTGCCAGCAGCTTGAACCTGTATGGCTACACCTTC
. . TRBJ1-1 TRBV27 CASSWGGTEAFF TGTGCCAGCAGTTGGGGCGGGACTGAAGCTTTCTTT
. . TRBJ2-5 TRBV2 CASSEAPGPETQYF TGTGCCAGCAGTGAAGCGCCGGGACCGGAGACCCAGTACTTC
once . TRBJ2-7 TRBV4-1 CASSPTDQGNLLSEQYF TGCGCCAGCAGCCCCACTGACCAGGGGAACCTTTTGAGTGAGCAGTACTTC
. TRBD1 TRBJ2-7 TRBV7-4 CASSLGCGDRLSSSYEQYF TGTGCCAGCAGCTTAGGTTGCGGGGACAGGCTCTCTAGCTCCTACGAGCAGTACTTC
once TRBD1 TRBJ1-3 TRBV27 CASSVTGGTGNTIYF TGTGCCAGCAGTGTGACAGGGGGAACTGGAAACACCATATATTTT
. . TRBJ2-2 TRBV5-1 CASSLDQGGAGELFF TGCGCCAGCAGCTTGGACCAGGGGGGTGCCGGGGAGCTGTTTTTT
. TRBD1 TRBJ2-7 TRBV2 CATESGTAYEQYF TGTGCCACCGAGTCAGGGACAGCCTACGAGCAGTACTTC
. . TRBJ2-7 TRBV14 CASSQVSVGEQYF TGTGCCAGCAGCCAAGTTTCCGTAGGCGAGCAGTACTTC
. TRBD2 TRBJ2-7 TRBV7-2 CASSLDSGVAGVYEQYF TGTGCCAGCAGCTTAGATTCTGGAGTAGCGGGAGTCTACGAGCAGTACTTC
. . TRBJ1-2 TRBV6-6 CASSYSEGIYGYTF TGTGCCAGCAGTTACTCGGAGGGGATCTATGGCTACACCTTC
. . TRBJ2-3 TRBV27 CASSLLAGPSTDTQYF TGTGCCAGCAGTTTACTGGCGGGGCCTAGCACAGATACGCAGTATTTT
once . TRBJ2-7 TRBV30 CAWSVPSQTYEQYF TGTGCCTGGAGTGTACCCTCGCAAACCTACGAGCAGTACTTC
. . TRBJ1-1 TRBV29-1 CSVVQARGAFF TGCAGCGTTGTGCAGGCCCGGGGAGCTTTCTTT
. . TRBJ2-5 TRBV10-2 CASSEVGAGYETQYF TGCGCCAGCAGTGAGGTGGGAGCAGGGTACGAGACCCAGTACTTC
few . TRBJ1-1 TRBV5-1 CASSQGQKAFF TGCGCCAGCAGCCAAGGACAGAAAGCTTTCTTT
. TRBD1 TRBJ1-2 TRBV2 CASSEGMTGSYYGYTF TGTGCCAGCAGTGAAGGGATGACAGGGTCCTACTATGGCTACACCTTC
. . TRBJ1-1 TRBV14 CASSQEWRVGGTEAFF TGTGCCAGCAGCCAAGAATGGAGAGTCGGGGGCACTGAAGCTTTCTTT
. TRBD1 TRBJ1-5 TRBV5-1 CASSRRPGRGHEGQPQHF TGCGCCAGCAGCCGTAGACCGGGCAGGGGGCATGAGGGTCAGCCCCAGCATTTT
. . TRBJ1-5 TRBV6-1 CASSEGVGSGNQPQHF TGTGCCAGCAGTGAAGGGGTGGGTTCAGGAAATCAGCCCCAGCATTTT
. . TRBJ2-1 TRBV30 CAWSVGGDYEQFF TGTGCCTGGAGTGTTGGCGGTGATTATGAGCAGTTCTTC
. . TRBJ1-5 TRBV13 CASSLGGPQHF TGTGCCAGCAGCCTAGGGGGGCCCCAGCATTTT
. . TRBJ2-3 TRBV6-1 CASSEEEAPSTHTQYF TGTGCCAGCAGTGAAGAAGAGGCGCCCTCCACCCATACGCAGTATTTT
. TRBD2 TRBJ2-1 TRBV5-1 CASSLVLAGGAHEQFF TGCGCCAGCAGCTTGGTTCTAGCGGGAGGGGCCCATGAGCAGTTCTTC
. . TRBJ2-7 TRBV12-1 CASSLSGGSGQKAYEQYF TGTGCCAGCAGCCTCTCGGGAGGGAGTGGGCAAAAGGCCTACGAGCAGTACTTC
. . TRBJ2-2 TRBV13 CASRSGSGELFF TGTGCCAGCCGTAGCGGTTCCGGGGAGCTGTTTTTT
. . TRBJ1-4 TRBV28 CATLGGVFDEKLFF TGTGCCACCCTGGGGGGGGTTTTTGATGAAAAACTGTTTTTT
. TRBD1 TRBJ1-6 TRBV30 CAWSVTGESPLHF TGTGCCTGGAGTGTAACAGGGGAATCACCCCTCCACTTT
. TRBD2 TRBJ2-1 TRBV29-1 CSVASGAYNEQFF TGCAGCGTTGCTAGCGGGGCCTACAATGAGCAGTTCTTC
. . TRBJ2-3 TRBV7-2 CASSLAGENTQYF TGTGCCAGCAGCTTAGCGGGAGAAAATACGCAGTATTTT
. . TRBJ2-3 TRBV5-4 CASRPGPLPDTQYF TGTGCCAGCAGACCGGGGCCTCTCCCAGATACGCAGTATTTT
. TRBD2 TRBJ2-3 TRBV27 CASSAAGLAGADTDTQYF TGTGCCAGCAGTGCCGCGGGACTAGCGGGAGCAGACACAGATACGCAGTATTTT
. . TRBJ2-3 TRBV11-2 CASSFRDHRTDTQYF TGTGCCAGCAGCTTCAGGGACCATCGCACAGATACGCAGTATTTT
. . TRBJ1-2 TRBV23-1 CASSQCRAGTGYTF TGCGCCAGCAGTCAATGTCGGGCAGGGACTGGCTACACCTTC
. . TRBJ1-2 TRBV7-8 CASSAEAGSNYGYTF TGTGCCAGCAGCGCCGAAGCCGGGTCTAACTATGGCTACACCTTC
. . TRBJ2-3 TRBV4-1 CASSQAGREILNTDTQYF TGCGCCAGCAGCCAAGCCGGGCGGGAAATCCTAAACACAGATACGCAGTATTTT
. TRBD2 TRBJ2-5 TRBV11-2 CASSLAGTSGDRRETQYF TGTGCCAGCAGCTTGGCTGGGACTAGCGGGGACCGCCGGGAGACCCAGTACTTC
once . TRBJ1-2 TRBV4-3 CASSQDWQYNYGYTF TGCGCCAGCAGCCAAGACTGGCAGTATAACTATGGCTACACCTTC
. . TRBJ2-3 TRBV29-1 CSVEGARSTDTQYF TGCAGCGTTGAAGGCGCCCGCAGCACAGATACGCAGTATTTT
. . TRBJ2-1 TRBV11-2 CASSLGPGATYNEQFF TGTGCCAGCAGCTTAGGTCCAGGGGCTACTTACAATGAGCAGTTCTTC